Listed here are 23 T cell receptor beta chains from one sample, sequenced in a study of cytomegalovirus exposure and HLA in healthy donors. PCR amplification relied on 60 Vbeta primers (plus 13 Jbeta primers). Sequenced by immunoSEQ multiplex PCR; TCRdb stores in-frame clones only, minus some. This table holds roughly 190,000 clones, roughly 81% found once. Sequenced: PBMCs. The receptors were gathered from a woman aged 30 to 39 in good health and CMV-seropositive.

The table lists this clone with a count of one. The rearrangement links TRBV5-1 to TRBJ2-7, with a possible D match to TRBD2 (6 bases). Germline loops: CDR1 SGHRS, CDR2 YFSETQ. The CDR3 is 13 amino acids. The V gene lost 4 bases and the J gene lost 4 bases, with 12 bases spanning the gap. The CDR3 spells CASSGTSPYEQYF. The CDR3 nucleotides read TGCGCCAGCAGCGGGACTTCTCCTTACGAGCAGTACTTC.

This chain uses TRBV27 with TRBJ1-1; TRBD1 is a possible D gene (6 bases). The CDR3 extends over 14 amino acids. Germline V lookup: CDR1 MNHEY, CDR2 SMNVEV (reference sequence). Trimming left V 2 bases short and J 6 bases short, with 13 bases between. DNA for the CDR3: TGTGCCAGCAGTTTAACGGACAGCATGGCTGAAGCTTTCTTT. This gives the protein CASSLTDSMAEAFF.

This chain uses TRBV11-2 with TRBJ2-5; no definite D call. From germline, CDR1 is SGHAT and CDR2 FQNNGV. The CDR3 contains 14 residues. V lost 5 bases to trimming and J lost 0 bases, with 10 bases between them. CDR3 nucleotides: TGTGCCAGCAGCAATTGGGCTAACCAAGAGACCCAGTACTTC. It translates to CASSNWANQETQYF.

The V call is TRBV28, the J call TRBJ2-5, with D perhaps matching TRBD2 (6 bases). CDR3 length equals 13 residues. Germline assignment: CDR1 MDHEN and CDR2 SYDVKM. V lost 4 bases, J lost 4 bases, and 10 bases lay in between. CDR3 in amino acids: CASSWPGGETQYF. For the CDR3, the DNA is TGTGCCAGCAGTTGGCCCGGGGGAGAGACCCAGTACTTC.

The genes are TRBV6-5 and TRBJ1-2, with a tentative D call TRBD1 (5 bases). V was trimmed by 0 bases and J by 5 bases, leaving 10 bases between them. The CDR3 length is 14 residues. Germline V gives CDR1 MNHEY, CDR2 SVGAGI. The CDR3 DNA sequence: TGTGCCAGCAGTTACTCCGGGGGGAAATATGGCTACACCTTC. Encoded protein: CASSYSGGKYGYTF.

This clone showed up just a few times. At the DNA level, this CDR3 is encoded by other sequences in the same sample as well. The rearrangement links TRBV5-1 to TRBJ1-6; 9 bases align to TRBD1. V lost 5 bases to trimming and J lost 7 bases; unmatched junction nucleotides: 4. CDR3 length: 14 residues. Looked up from germline, CDR1 is SGHRS and CDR2 is YFSETQ. DNA of the CDR3: TGCGCCAGCAGACCTGGACAGGGGAATTCACCCCTCCACTTT. This translates into CASRPGQGNSPLHF.

This clone is a singleton in its sample. The rearrangement uses TRBV6-5 and TRBJ1-3; D gene unclear. The CDR3 sequence is 15 residues long. CDR1 is MNHEY and CDR2 is SVGAGI in the germline V gene. Trimming stripped 5 bases from V and 0 bases from J, with 11 bases between. The CDR3 region has the DNA TGTGCCAGCAGTCGAGGAAAACACTCTGGAAACACCATATATTTT. Residues: CASSRGKHSGNTIYF.

V is TRBV19 and J is TRBJ2-5, with D possibly being TRBD1 (6 bases). CDR1 LNHDA and CDR2 SQIVND come from the germline V gene (reference sequence). CDR3 length: 13 amino acids. V lost 2 bases and J 4 bases, leaving 8 bases between the germline ends. CDR3 DNA: TGTGCCAGTAGTATAAGCAGGGGAGAGACCCAGTACTTC. Translated: CASSISRGETQYF.

To note about this clone: Germline is not matched at one junction end, which may reflect a read error. The rearrangement uses TRBV5-1 and TRBJ2-5; D unclear. The CDR3 has 14 residues. CDR1 and CDR2 (germline): SGHRS, YFSETQ. The CDR3 sequence is CASRLESARETQYF. For the CDR3, the DNA is TGCGCCAGCAGATTGGAGTCAGCTAGGGAGACCCAGTACTTC.

This chain uses TRBV6-5 with TRBJ1-2; 9 bases map to TRBD1. With 4 bases clipped from V and 6 bases from J, the junction kept 3 bases outside the gene matches. The CDR3 runs 13 residues. Germline values: CDR1 MNHEY, CDR2 SVGAGI. CDR3 sequence reads: CASSSTGGNGYTF. The CDR3 bases are TGTGCCAGCAGTTCGACAGGGGGAAATGGCTACACCTTC.

This chain uses TRBV18 with TRBJ2-5; a weak D match, TRBD1 (6 bases). The germline CDR1 and CDR2 sequences are KGHSH and LQKENI. The CDR3 contains 12 residues. V was pared by 5 bases and J by 4 bases, with 8 bases between. DNA of the CDR3: TGTGCCAGCTCAACCAGGGGAGAGACCCAGTACTTC. Residues: CASSTRGETQYF. The variable domain in full, completed from reference TRBV18 and TRBJ2-5, reads NAGVMQNPRHLVRRRGQEARLRCSPMKGHSHVYWYRQLPEEGLKFMVYLQKENIIDESGMPKERFSAEFPKEGPSILRIQQVVRGDSAAYFCASSTRGETQYFGPGTRLLVL.

The chain carries TRBV4-3 and TRBJ1-2; D not resolved. The CDR3 length is 14 residues. The V and J ends lost 1 base and 2 bases respectively, with 8 bases between them. Germline assignment: CDR1 LGHNA and CDR2 YSLEER. The CDR3 here is CASSQGSGNYGYTF. DNA for the CDR3: TGCGCCAGCAGCCAAGGGTCAGGAAACTATGGCTACACCTTC.

V and J are TRBV5-4 and TRBJ2-3; 11 bases line up with TRBD2. There are 16 residues in the CDR3. The J segment lost 0 bases and the V segment lost 4 bases, leaving 4 bases of the junction unmatched. Germline V gene sequence: CDR1 SGHNT, CDR2 YYREEE (reference sequence). The CDR3 protein is CASSRLAGISTDTQYF. The DNA of the CDR3 is TGTGCCAGCAGCCGACTAGCGGGAATTAGCACAGATACGCAGTATTTT.

The genes are TRBV14 and TRBJ2-3, with D hard to call. In germline, CDR1 is SGHDN, CDR2 FVKESK. Trimming stripped 4 bases from V and 6 bases from J, with 8 bases between. CDR3 length equals 12 residues. CDR3 bases: TGTGCCAGCAGCCCCCACCGGGATACGCAGTATTTT. Protein: CASSPHRDTQYF.

Written as DNA, the CDR3 is TGTGCCAGCAGCTCCGACAGGACTCAGCCCCAGCATTTT. Translation gives CASSSDRTQPQHF. This chain links TRBV7-2 with TRBJ1-5; TRBD1 might be the D (6 bases). The germline V gene encodes CDR1 SGHTA and CDR2 FQGNSA. This CDR3 spans 13 amino acids. Trimming left V 4 bases short and J 6 bases short, with 10 bases between. Filled out from reference TRBV7-2 and TRBJ1-5, the complete variable domain reads GAGVSQSPSNKVTEKGKDVELRCDPISGHTALYWYRQSLGQGLEFLIYFQGNSAPDKSGLPSDRFSAERTGGSVSTLTIQRTQQEDSAVYLCASSSDRTQPQHFGDGTRLSIL.

The CDR3 protein is CASSLRTGTELTEAFF. The CDR3 DNA reads as TGCGCCAGCAGCTTAAGGACAGGGACAGAGTTGACTGAAGCTTTCTTT. V gene TRBV5-1 combines with J gene TRBJ1-1; TRBD1 agrees at 8 bases. The CDR3 is made up of 16 amino acids. The ends lost 2 bases at V and 5 bases at J; junction bases unmatched: 11. The V gene's germline CDR1 is SGHRS and CDR2 YFSETQ.

V and J are TRBV28 and TRBJ1-1; 12 bases map to TRBD1. CDR3 length equals 15 residues. Germline CDR1 and CDR2: MDHEN and SYDVKM. V was clipped by 4 bases and J by 6 bases; unmatched bases: 6. Here the CDR3 reads CASSSRDRGLAEAFF. The DNA for the CDR3 is TGTGCCAGCAGTTCTCGGGACAGGGGGCTGGCTGAAGCTTTCTTT.

This clone was detected only a few times. V and J are TRBV10-2 and TRBJ1-1; 8 positions agree with TRBD1. Germline V gene lookup returns CDR1 WSHSY and CDR2 SAAADI. This CDR3 contains 16 residues. The junction had 8 bases not matched to a gene; V was cut back by 2 bases and J by 3 bases. The CDR3 DNA reads as TGCGCCAGCAGTGAGGCCGACAGGGGTAGGGACACTGAAGCTTTCTTT. This sequence encodes CASSEADRGRDTEAFF.

This clone was recorded a few times. The chain has TRBV2 and TRBJ2-3; the D gene is possibly TRBD2 (6 bases). Germline CDR1 and CDR2: SNHLY and FYNNEI. Trimming took off 6 bases at V and 3 bases at J, with 10 bases between the two ends. There are 13 residues in the CDR3. CDR3 bases: TGTGCCAGCAGCCCCGGACTAACAGATACGCAGTATTTT. It yields the protein CASSPGLTDTQYF.

This clone was found a few times. V and J are TRBV7-2 and TRBJ2-7; 9 bases are a match to TRBD1. This CDR3 is built from 14 residues. J lost 6 bases, V lost 5 bases, and 8 bases had no gene match. Per the germline V gene, CDR1 is SGHTA and CDR2 is FQGNSA. CDR3 in DNA: TGTGCCAGCAGCCTACGGGACAGGGTGGGCGAGCAGTACTTC. Its protein is CASSLRDRVGEQYF.

The chain employs TRBV28 and TRBJ1-3; 7 bases are shared with TRBD1. Per germline, CDR1 MDHEN and CDR2 SYDVKM. The V and J ends lost 7 bases and 6 bases, in that order; junction bases with no gene match: 3. The CDR3 covers 12 residues. CDR3 region: CASIGTANTIYF. The CDR3 coding sequence is TGTGCCAGCATTGGGACAGCAAACACCATATATTTT.

The chain combines TRBV29-1 with TRBJ2-7, with D tentatively TRBD1 (6 bases). V lost 3 bases, J lost 1 base, and 13 bases lay in between. The CDR3 runs 14 residues. Germline V CDR1 and CDR2: SQVTM, ANQGSEA. CDR3 DNA: TGCAGCGTTGAGGGGGCAGGGGAATCCTACGAGCAGTACTTC. This encodes CSVEGAGESYEQYF.

This sequence joins TRBV9 and TRBJ1-2, with D tentatively TRBD1 (5 bases). Deletions cut 0 bases from V and 1 base from J, with 7 bases between. This CDR3 has 14 amino acids. CDR1 is SGDLS and CDR2 is YYNGEE in the germline V gene. In nucleotides, the CDR3 is TGTGCCAGCAGCGTAGAGGGGCTTAACTATGGCTACACCTTC. Translation: CASSVEGLNYGYTF.